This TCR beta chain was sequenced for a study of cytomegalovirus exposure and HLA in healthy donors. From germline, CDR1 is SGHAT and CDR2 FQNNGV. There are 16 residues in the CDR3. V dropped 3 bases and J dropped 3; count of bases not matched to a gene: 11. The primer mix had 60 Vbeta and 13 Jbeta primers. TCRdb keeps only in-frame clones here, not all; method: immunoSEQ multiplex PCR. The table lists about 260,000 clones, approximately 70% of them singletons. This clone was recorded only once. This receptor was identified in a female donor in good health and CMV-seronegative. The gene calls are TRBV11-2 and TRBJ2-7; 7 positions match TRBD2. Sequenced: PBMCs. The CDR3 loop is CASSLTPGLRVYEQYF. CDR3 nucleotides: TGTGCCAGCAGCTTGACACCGGGACTAAGAGTCTACGAGCAGTACTTC.